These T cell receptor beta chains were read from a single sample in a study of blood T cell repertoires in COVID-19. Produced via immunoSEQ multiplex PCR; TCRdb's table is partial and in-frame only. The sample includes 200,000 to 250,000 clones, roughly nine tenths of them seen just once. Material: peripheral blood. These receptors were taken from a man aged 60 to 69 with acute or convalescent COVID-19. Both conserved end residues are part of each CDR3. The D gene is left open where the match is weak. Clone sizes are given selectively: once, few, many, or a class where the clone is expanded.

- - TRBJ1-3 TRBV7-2 TGTGCCAGCAGCTTAATGGGATCGGGAGTCCGAAACACCATATATTTT CASSLMGSGVRNTIYF
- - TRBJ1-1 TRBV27 TGTGCCAGCAGTCCAGCCAGGGTTGGCACTGAAGCTTTCTTT CASSPARVGTEAFF
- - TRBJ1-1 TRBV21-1 TGTGCCAGCAGCAAAGCGCCAGGTACCTTTGAAGCTTTCTTT CASSKAPGTFEAFF
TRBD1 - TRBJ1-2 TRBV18 TGTGCCAGCTCACCACTGGGGTCCGGGACAGGGCTCAACTATGGCTACACCTTC CASSPLGSGTGLNYGYTF
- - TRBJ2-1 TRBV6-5 TGTGCCAGCAGCCTAAGACTCCCGCCCTACAATGAGCAGTTCTTC CASSLRLPPYNEQFF
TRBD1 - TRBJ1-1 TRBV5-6 TGTGCCAGCAGCTTGGGGACAGGGTCAATACGCACTGAAGCTTTCTTT CASSLGTGSIRTEAFF
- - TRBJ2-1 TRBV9 TGTGCCAGCAGCGTAGATAGCGGCCCTTACAATGAGCAGTTCTTC CASSVDSGPYNEQFF
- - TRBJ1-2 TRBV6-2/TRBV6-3 TGTGCCAGCAGTTATGCGGGGGCTCAGAACTATGGCTACACCTTC CASSYAGAQNYGYTF
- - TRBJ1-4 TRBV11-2 TGTGCCAGCAGCTCGAGTCGCGGCGCGGTCCTGTTTTTT CASSSSRGAVLFF
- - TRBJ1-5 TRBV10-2 TGCGCCAGCAGTGTCAACAACAATCAGCCCCAGCATTTT CASSVNNNQPQHF
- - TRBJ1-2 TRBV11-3 TGTGCCAGCAGCTTCGACGGCAGGGGAGACTATGGCTACACCTTC CASSFDGRGDYGYTF
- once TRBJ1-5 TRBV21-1 TGTGCCAGCAAGGACACAAAATCTGGGGTCAATCAGCCCCAGCATTTT CASKDTKSGVNQPQHF
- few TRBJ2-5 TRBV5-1 TGCGCCAGCAGCTTGGGAATTAGCAGTTCTCAAGAGACCCAGTACTTC CASSLGISSSQETQYF
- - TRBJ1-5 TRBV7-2 TGTGCCAGCAGCCTCGACAGATATCAGCCCCAGCATTTT CASSLDRYQPQHF
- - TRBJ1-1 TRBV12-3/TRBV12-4 TGTGCCAGCAGTTTAGAACGGGACACTGAAGCTTTCTTT CASSLERDTEAFF
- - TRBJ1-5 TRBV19 TGTGCCAGTCACAGGGAGGGCAGGCAGCCCCAGCATTTT CASHREGRQPQHF
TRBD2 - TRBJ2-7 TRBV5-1 TGCGCCAGCAGCTTGGAGGGGACTAGCCCCTACGAGCAGTACTTC CASSLEGTSPYEQYF
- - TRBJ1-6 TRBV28 TGTGCCAGCAGTTCCCGATACCTATATTCACCCCTCCACTTT CASSSRYLYSPLHF
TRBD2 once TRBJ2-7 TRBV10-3 TGTGCCATCAGTGGGGCGAGACTAGCGGGGTACTACGAGCAGTACTTC CAISGARLAGYYEQYF
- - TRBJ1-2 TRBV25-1 TGTGCCAGCAGTCCCCGGGGGGGTAGCGGCTACACCTTC CASSPRGGSGYTF
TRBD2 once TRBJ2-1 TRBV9 TGTGCCAGCAGTAGTCTAGCGGGAGAACAGTTCTTC CASSSLAGEQFF
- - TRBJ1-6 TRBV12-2 TGTGCAAGTCGCTTAGCGCTTGGACAGGGTATATCACCCCTCCACTTT CASRLALGQGISPLHF
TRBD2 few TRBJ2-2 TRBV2 TGTGCCAGCAGCCGGGAGGGTGTCAGAGTGGGCACCGGGGAGCTGTTTTTT CASSREGVRVGTGELFF
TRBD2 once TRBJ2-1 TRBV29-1 TGCAGCGTTCGTCTTAGCGGGAGGCCGAGCTCCTACAATGAGCAGTTCTTC CSVRLSGRPSSYNEQFF
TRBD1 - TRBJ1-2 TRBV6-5 TGTGCCAGCAGTTACCGATACCAGGACAGGGTCTATGGCTACACCTTC CASSYRYQDRVYGYTF
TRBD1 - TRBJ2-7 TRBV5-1 TGCGCCAGCAGCCGGGACAGACCCTACGAGCAGTACTTC CASSRDRPYEQYF
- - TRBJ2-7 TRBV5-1 TGCGCCAGCAGCTTGTCCCCCGGGCAGGGCGAGTACGAGCAGTACTTC CASSLSPGQGEYEQYF
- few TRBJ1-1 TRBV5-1 TGCGCCAGCAGGGATAGTCTAGGAGGGACTGAAGCTTTCTTT CASRDSLGGTEAFF
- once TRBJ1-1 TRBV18 TGTGCCAGCTCACCCTCCGCGCGGGGGAACACTGAAGCTTTCTTT CASSPSARGNTEAFF
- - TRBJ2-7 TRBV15 TGTGCCACCAGCAGAGATCAGACAGTTGATTATACCTACGAGCAGTACTTC CATSRDQTVDYTYEQYF
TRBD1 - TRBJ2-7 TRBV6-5 TGTGCCAGCAGTTCCACCCGGGACAGGGGTAACGAGCAGTACTTC CASSSTRDRGNEQYF
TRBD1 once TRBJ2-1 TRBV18 TGTGCCAGCTCACCAGGGGGACAGGGTACAGGGCAGTTCTTC CASSPGGQGTGQFF
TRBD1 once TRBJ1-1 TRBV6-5 TGTGCCAGCAGTCAGGGGGCGCCGGCTGAAGCTTTCTTT CASSQGAPAEAFF
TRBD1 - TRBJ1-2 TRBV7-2 TGTGCCAGCAGCTCCGGACAGGGCCTCTTGTATGGCTACACCTTC CASSSGQGLLYGYTF
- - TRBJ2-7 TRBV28 TGTGCCAGCAGTTTATCTAGCTACGAGCAGTACTTC CASSLSSYEQYF
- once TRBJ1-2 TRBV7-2 TGTGCCAGCAGCGTGAAGGGGGGGGCCGTGGGTGGCTACACCTTC CASSVKGGAVGGYTF
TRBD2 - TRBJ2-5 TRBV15 TGTGCCACCAGCAGCCGACCACGGCGGGAGCGAATGTACCAAGAGACCCAGTACTTC CATSSRPRRERMYQETQYF
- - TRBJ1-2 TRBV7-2 TGTGCCAGCAGCTTACCGGGACGGGAGGCGCATGGCTACACCTTC CASSLPGREAHGYTF
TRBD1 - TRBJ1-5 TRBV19 TGTGCCAGTAGCTGGGGTACAGGGGTGGATCAGCCCCAGCATTTT CASSWGTGVDQPQHF
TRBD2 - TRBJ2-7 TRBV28 TGTGCCAGCAGTTTGTTCGGACTAGGGTCCTACGAGCAGTACTTC CASSLFGLGSYEQYF
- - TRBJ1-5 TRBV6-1 TGTGCCAGCAGTGAAAGGGGACACTTTAGCAATCAGCCCCAGCATTTT CASSERGHFSNQPQHF
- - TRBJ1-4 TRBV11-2 TGTGCCAGCAGCTTAGATATAGGGAGCAATGAAAAACTGTTTTTT CASSLDIGSNEKLFF
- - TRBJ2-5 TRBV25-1 TGTGCCAGCAGTGCAGACAGATCCTATCAAGAGACCCAGTACTTC CASSADRSYQETQYF